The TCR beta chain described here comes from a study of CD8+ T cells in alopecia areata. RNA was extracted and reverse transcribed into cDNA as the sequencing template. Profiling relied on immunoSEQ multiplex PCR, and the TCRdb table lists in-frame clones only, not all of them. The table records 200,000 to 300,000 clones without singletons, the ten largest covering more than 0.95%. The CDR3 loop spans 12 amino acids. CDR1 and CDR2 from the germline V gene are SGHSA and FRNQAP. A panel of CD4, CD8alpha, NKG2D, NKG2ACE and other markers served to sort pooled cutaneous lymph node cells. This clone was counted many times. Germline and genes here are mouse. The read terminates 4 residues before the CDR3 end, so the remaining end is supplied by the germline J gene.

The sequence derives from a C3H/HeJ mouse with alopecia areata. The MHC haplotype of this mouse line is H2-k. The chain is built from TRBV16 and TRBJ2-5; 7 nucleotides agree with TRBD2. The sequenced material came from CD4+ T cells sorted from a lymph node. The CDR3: CASNGTEDTQYF. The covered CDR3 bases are TGTGCAAGCAACGGGACTGAAGAC.